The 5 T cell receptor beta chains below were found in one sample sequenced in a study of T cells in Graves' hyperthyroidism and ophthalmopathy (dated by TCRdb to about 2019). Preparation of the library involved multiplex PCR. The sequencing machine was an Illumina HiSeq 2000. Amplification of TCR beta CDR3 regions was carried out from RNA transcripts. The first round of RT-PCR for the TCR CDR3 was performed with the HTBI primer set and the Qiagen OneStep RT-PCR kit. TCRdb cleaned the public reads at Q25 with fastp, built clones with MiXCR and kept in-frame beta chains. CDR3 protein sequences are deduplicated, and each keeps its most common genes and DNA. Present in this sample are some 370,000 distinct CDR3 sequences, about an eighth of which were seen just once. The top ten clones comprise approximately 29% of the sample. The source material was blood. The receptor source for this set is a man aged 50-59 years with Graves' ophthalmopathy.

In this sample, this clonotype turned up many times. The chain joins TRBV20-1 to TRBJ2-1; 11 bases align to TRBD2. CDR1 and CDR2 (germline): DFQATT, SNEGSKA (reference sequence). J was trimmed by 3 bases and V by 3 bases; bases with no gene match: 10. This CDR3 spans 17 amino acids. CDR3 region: CSARTGTSGEYYNEQFF. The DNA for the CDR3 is TGCAGTGCTAGGACCGGGACTAGCGGAGAGTACTACAATGAGCAGTTCTTC.

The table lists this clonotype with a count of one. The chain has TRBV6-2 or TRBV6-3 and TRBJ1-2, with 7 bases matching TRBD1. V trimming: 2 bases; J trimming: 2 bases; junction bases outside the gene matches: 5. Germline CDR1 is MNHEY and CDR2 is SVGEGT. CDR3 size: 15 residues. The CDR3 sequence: CASSYRDSVNYGYTF. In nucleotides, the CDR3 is TGTGCCAGCAGTTACCGGGACAGTGTGAACTATGGCTACACCTTC.

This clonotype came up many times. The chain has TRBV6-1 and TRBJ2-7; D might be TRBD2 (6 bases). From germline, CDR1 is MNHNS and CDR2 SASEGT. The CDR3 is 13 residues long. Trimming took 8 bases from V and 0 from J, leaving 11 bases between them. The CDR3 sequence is CASRTTSSYEQYF. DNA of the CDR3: TGTGCCAGCCGGACTACCTCCTCCTACGAGCAGTACTTC.

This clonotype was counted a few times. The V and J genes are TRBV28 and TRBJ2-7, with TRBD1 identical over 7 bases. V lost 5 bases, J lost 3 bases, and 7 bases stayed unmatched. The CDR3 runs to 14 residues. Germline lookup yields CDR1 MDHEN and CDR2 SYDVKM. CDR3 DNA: TGTGCCAGCAGTCGACAGGGAACTAACTACGAGCAGTACTTC. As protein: CASSRQGTNYEQYF.

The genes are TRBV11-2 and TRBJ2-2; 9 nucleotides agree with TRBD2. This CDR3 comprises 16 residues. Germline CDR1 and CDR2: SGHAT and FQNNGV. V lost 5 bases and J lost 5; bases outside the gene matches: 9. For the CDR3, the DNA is TGTGCCAGCAGCGGGTTAGCGGGAGAGGGGACCGGGGAGCTGTTTTTT. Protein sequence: CASSGLAGEGTGELFF.